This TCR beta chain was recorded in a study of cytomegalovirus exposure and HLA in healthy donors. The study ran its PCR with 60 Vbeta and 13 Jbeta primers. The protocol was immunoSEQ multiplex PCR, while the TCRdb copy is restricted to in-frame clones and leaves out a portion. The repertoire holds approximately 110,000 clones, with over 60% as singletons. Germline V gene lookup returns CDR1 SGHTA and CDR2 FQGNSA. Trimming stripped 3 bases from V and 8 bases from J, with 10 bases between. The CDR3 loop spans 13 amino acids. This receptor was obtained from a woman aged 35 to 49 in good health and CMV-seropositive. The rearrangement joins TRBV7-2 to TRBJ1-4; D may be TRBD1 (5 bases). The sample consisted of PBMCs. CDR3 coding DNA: TGTGCCAGCAGCTTTTTCGGACAAGAAAAACTGTTTTTT. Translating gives CASSFFGQEKLFF.